This T cell receptor (beta chain) was identified in a study of OX40 agonist ivuxolimab in advanced cancers. General observations from the study: People who partly responded at 0.1-3.0 mg/kg had some of the least clonal expansion seen.

Clones were read by immunoSEQ multiplex PCR, and TCRdb kept only the in-frame ones, dropping some. The table lists roughly 76,000 clones, 84% of them singletons. V was shortened by 0 bases and J by 1 base, with 10 bases between the two germline ends. Germline CDR1 reads SGHRS; CDR2 reads YFSETQ. This CDR3 spans 15 amino acids. Concerning this clone itself: Its antigen is currently unknown.

The specimen was CD4+ or CD8+ T cells sorted from blood, collected in a trial of the OX40 agonist ivuxolimab. The origin of this receptor is an adult with an advanced solid tumor such as melanoma, head and neck, liver or kidney cancer. This rearrangement joins TRBV5-1 to TRBJ1-1; D is possibly TRBD1 (5 bases). The CDR3 nucleotides are TGCGCCAGCAGCTTGGGGGGCGCGGGGAACACTGAAGCTTTCTTT. It yields the protein CASSLGGAGNTEAFF.